Each of the 9 T cell receptor beta chains below was sequenced from the same sample in a study of Ad26.COV2.S vaccination and SARS-CoV-2 variants. The treatment here: some 20 received Ad26.COV2.S at low or high dose, single or two shots; roughly 5 received placebo; per-sample allocation not given. Vaccine and placebo recipients were sampled on day 63 after the first injection. Measured with immunoSEQ multiplex PCR; TCRdb has only the in-frame clones, and not every one. This table holds a few hundred thousand clones, about nine tenths found once. The sequences come from peripheral blood, collected in a trial of Ad26.COV2.S vaccine versus placebo. The receptors come from a person between 18 and 65 years old who received the Ad26.COV2.S COVID-19 vaccine or a placebo.

This chain links TRBV7-2 with TRBJ1-2, with D uncertain. Germline V gene lookup returns CDR1 SGHTA and CDR2 FQGNSA. V lost 6 bases and J lost 6, with 23 bases in between. The CDR3 runs to 16 residues. The CDR3 spells CASSPTGTPFGDGYTF. CDR3 sequence (DNA): TGTGCCAGCAGTCCCACTGGAACCCCTTTTGGGGATGGCTACACCTTC.

This chain links TRBV11-1 with TRBJ2-7; 8 nucleotides agree with TRBD1. Trimming at V came to 2 bases and at J to 3 bases, leaving 0 bases not matched to a gene. Germline V gene lookup returns CDR1 SGHAT and CDR2 FQDESV (reference sequence). CDR3 length: 13 amino acids. CDR3 region: CASSLTGGYEQYF. Written as DNA, the CDR3 is TGTGCCAGCAGCTTAACAGGGGGCTACGAGCAGTACTTC.

CDR3 nucleotides: TGTGCCAGCAGTGCATTGACAGGTTCTTATGGCTACACCTTC. It codes for CASSALTGSYGYTF. The rearrangement uses TRBV27 and TRBJ1-2; D perhaps matches TRBD1 (6 bases). The CDR3 runs to 14 residues. V was cut by 5 bases and J by 5 bases, with 15 bases left in between. Germline V gene lookup returns CDR1 MNHEY and CDR2 SMNVEV (reference sequence).

In its sample, this clone was seen a few times. This chain joins TRBV5-1 and TRBJ1-5, with TRBD1 as a possible D gene (5 bases). The CDR3 is 16 residues long. In germline, CDR1 is SGHRS, CDR2 YFSETQ. Trimming took 4 bases from V and 2 from J, leaving 16 bases between them. The CDR3 here is CASSPDGGVGNQPQHF. In DNA form, the CDR3 reads TGCGCCAGCAGCCCGGACGGGGGGGTCGGCAATCAGCCCCAGCATTTT.

The chain employs TRBV7-9 and TRBJ2-1; a possible D gene is TRBD2 (7 bases). The CDR3 contains 16 residues. Per the germline V gene, CDR1 is SEHNR and CDR2 is FQNEAQ (reference sequence). Trimming removed 3 bases at V and 5 bases at J, with 17 bases between. CDR3 DNA: TGTGCCAGCAGCTTCCACATAGGGGGGGACCACAATGAGCAGTTCTTC. Amino acids: CASSFHIGGDHNEQFF.

The chain uses TRBV18 and TRBJ2-6; 8 positions match TRBD1. CDR3 length: 19 residues. Trimming at V came to 6 bases and at J to 0 bases, leaving 13 bases not matched to a gene. CDR1 is KGHSH and CDR2 is LQKENI in the germline V gene. The CDR3 DNA is TGTGCCAGCTCTTCCTTTCTGGACAGGGTCAACTCTGGGGCCAACGTCCTGACTTTC. This codes for CASSSFLDRVNSGANVLTF.

V usage is TRBV6-1 and J usage is TRBJ2-7; no clear D. Germline V gene lookup returns CDR1 MNHNS and CDR2 SASEGT. The CDR3 is 14 amino acids. Trimming removed 1 base at V and 0 bases at J, with 7 bases between. The CDR3 DNA sequence: TGTGCCAGCAGTGAAGTCTTCAACTCCTACGAGCAGTACTTC. Amino acid sequence: CASSEVFNSYEQYF.

This sequence joins TRBV6-6 and TRBJ1-1, with 8 bases identical to TRBD1. Trimming removed 5 bases from V and 2 bases from J; junction bases left unmatched: 4. CDR3 length equals 14 residues. Germline V lookup: CDR1 MNHNY, CDR2 SVGAGI (reference sequence). The CDR3 coding sequence is TGTGCCAGCAGTCTGGCAGGGGGCAACACTGAAGCTTTCTTT. Amino acids: CASSLAGGNTEAFF.

V and J are TRBV30 and TRBJ1-2, with D unresolved. Germline assignment: CDR1 GTSNPN and CDR2 SVGIG (reference sequence). V was trimmed by 3 bases and J by 0 bases, leaving 8 bases between them. This CDR3 is 13 amino acids long. The CDR3 DNA reads TGTGCCTGGAGCCGGGATACTAACTATGGCTACACCTTC. It yields the protein CAWSRDTNYGYTF.